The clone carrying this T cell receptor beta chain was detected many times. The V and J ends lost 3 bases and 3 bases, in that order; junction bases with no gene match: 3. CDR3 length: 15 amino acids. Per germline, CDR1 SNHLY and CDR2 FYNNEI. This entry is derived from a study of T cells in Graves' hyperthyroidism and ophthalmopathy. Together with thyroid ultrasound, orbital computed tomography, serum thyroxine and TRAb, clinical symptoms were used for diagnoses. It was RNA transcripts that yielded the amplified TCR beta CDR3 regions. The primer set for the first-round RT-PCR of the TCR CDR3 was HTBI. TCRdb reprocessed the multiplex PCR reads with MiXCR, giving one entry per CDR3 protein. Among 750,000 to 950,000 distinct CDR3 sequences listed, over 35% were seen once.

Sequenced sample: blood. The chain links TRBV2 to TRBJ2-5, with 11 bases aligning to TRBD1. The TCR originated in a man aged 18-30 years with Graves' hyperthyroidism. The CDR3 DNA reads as TGTGCCAGCAGTGACAGGGGACAGGGGGAAGAGACCCAGTACTTC. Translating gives CASSDRGQGEETQYF.